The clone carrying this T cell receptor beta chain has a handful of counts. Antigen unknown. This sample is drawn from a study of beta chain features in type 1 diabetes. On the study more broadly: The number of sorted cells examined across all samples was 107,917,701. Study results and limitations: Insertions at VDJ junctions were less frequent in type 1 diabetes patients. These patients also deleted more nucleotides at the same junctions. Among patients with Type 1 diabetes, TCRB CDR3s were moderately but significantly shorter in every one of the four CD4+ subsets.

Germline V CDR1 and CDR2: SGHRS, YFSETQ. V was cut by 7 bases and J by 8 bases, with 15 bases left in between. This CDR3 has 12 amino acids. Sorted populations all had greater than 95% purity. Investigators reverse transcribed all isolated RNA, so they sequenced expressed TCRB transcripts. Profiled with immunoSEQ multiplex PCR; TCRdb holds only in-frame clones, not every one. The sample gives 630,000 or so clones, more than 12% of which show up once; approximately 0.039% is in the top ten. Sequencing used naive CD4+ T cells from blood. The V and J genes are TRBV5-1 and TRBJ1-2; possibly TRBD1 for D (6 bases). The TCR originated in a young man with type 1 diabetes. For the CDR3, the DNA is TGCGCCAGCCGCGGACAGCCCGGGGGCTACACCTTC. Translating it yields CASRGQPGGYTF.